Listed below are T cell receptor beta chains from one sample, sequenced in a study of beta chain features in type 1 diabetes. The repertoire was sequenced with immunoSEQ multiplex PCR; TCRdb's copy has only in-frame clones and lacks some. The repertoire holds roughly 350,000 clones, with 9.5% to 10% as singletons. Sequenced sample: central memory CD4+ T cells from blood. Receptors were obtained from a man aged 25 to 40 with type 1 diabetes. CDR3s include the opening cysteine and the closing phenylalanine or tryptophan. A D gene is named only where the DNA matches it firmly. Rows give clone size only sometimes, using once, few, many, or a class for an expanded clone.

CDR3 length	J gene	D gene	V gene	clone size	CDR3 protein	CDR3 DNA
15	TRBJ2-6	TRBD2	TRBV25-1	NA	CASTPGGHGANVLTF	TGTGCCAGCACCCCGGGGGGGCATGGGGCCAACGTCCTGACTTTC
15	TRBJ2-2	TRBD2	TRBV11-3	few	CASRRAGGTSGELFF	TGTGCCAGCAGACGAGCGGGAGGCACGAGCGGGGAGCTGTTTTTT
12	TRBJ2-1	NA	TRBV14	many	CASSQGWDEQFF	TGTGCCAGCAGCCAAGGTTGGGATGAGCAGTTCTTC
15	TRBJ2-7	TRBD2	TRBV10-3	NA	CAISDLFRTSTEQYF	TGTGCCATCAGTGACCTTTTCCGGACTAGTACCGAGCAGTACTTC
15	TRBJ1-5	NA	TRBV4-2	few	CASSQEAFSNQPQHF	TGTGCCAGCAGCCAAGAGGCATTTAGCAATCAGCCCCAGCATTTT
13	TRBJ1-1	NA	TRBV13	NA	CASSSGFWAEAFF	TGTGCCAGCAGTTCGGGGTTTTGGGCTGAAGCTTTCTTT
16	TRBJ1-1	NA	TRBV11-2	NA	CASSLGRRTGPTEAFF	TGTGCCAGCAGCTTAGGACGTCGGACGGGGCCCACTGAAGCTTTCTTT
15	TRBJ1-1	NA	TRBV7-2	few	CASSLRGDTSTEAFF	TGTGCCAGCAGCTTACGAGGGGATACGAGCACTGAAGCTTTCTTT
16	TRBJ2-2	TRBD1	TRBV28	NA	CASRPTGTAGTGELFF	TGTGCCAGCAGACCCACCGGGACAGCAGGGACCGGGGAGCTGTTTTTT
18	TRBJ2-6	NA	TRBV27	NA	CASSLVGLLRGGANVLTF	TGTGCCAGCAGTTTAGTGGGACTCCTTAGGGGTGGGGCCAACGTCCTGACTTTC
16	TRBJ1-1	NA	TRBV19	NA	CASTKIGQQLNTEAFF	TGTGCCAGTACCAAAATCGGGCAACAGTTGAACACTGAAGCTTTCTTT
13	TRBJ2-5	TRBD1	TRBV6-5	NA	CASRLTGEETQYF	TGTGCCAGCAGGTTGACAGGGGAAGAGACCCAGTACTTC
15	TRBJ2-5	TRBD1	TRBV30	NA	CAWATPGQGGETQYF	TGTGCCTGGGCTACGCCGGGACAGGGGGGAGAGACCCAGTACTTC
15	TRBJ1-5	NA	TRBV11-3	once	CASSLNRHSNQPQHF	TGTGCCAGCAGCTTAAACCGTCATAGCAATCAGCCCCAGCATTTT
14	TRBJ2-4	NA	TRBV29-1	few	CSVPDRTAKNIQYF	TGCAGCGTTCCTGACCGGACAGCCAAAAACATTCAGTACTTC
15	TRBJ1-3	NA	TRBV11-2	NA	CASSLLSNSGNTIYF	TGTGCCAGCAGCTTGCTGAGCAATTCTGGAAACACCATATATTTT
11	TRBJ1-2	NA	TRBV30	NA	CAWSPGRGYTF	TGTGCCTGGAGTCCCGGGAGAGGCTACACCTTC